This T cell receptor beta chain was found in a study of metastatic and nonmetastatic thyroid tumors. TCRdb re-called clones from the PCR reads using MiXCR. This table holds 65,000 or so clones, about 3.8% found once. This CDR3 has 13 amino acids. V was trimmed by 6 bases and J by 6 bases, leaving 12 bases between them. Germline V gene data show CDR1 as MNHNS and CDR2 as SASEGT. All patients reached thyroid surgery having received no treatment beforehand. Material for sequencing was blood. The chain uses TRBV6-1 and TRBJ2-1; no definite D call. The sequence was obtained from a female donor with papillary thyroid cancer or a benign thyroid nodule (not recorded which). Some clones in this sample may be carry-over from other donors' samples. The CDR3 is CASRAIVSNEQFF. CDR3 bases: TGTGCCAGCAGGGCTATCGTGAGCAATGAGCAGTTCTTC.